The entry that follows covers one TCR beta chain sequence. What it binds is not known. These data come from a study of cytomegalovirus exposure and HLA in healthy donors. Study as a whole: There were about 86 million unique TCRs (from HLA-typed donors) in an early data release.

Study observations and caveats: TCR beta V segments were, for the most part, productive about 87% or about 30% of the time in an earlier analysis. Immune exposure information comprised only CMV serostatus. As a later analysis showed, a missense DCLRE1C variant was linked to trimming of TCR beta V- and J-genes.

Germline V gives CDR1 MNHNY, CDR2 SVGAGI (reference sequence). With 6 bases clipped from V and 1 base from J, the junction kept 5 bases outside the gene matches. The CDR3 contains 14 residues. PCR primers comprised 60 Vbeta and 13 Jbeta primers. Profiled with immunoSEQ multiplex PCR; TCRdb holds only in-frame clones, not every one. Of 200,000 to 250,000 clones detected, about 72% appear once; the ten largest clones hold about 3.8%. The origin of this receptor is a male donor in good health and CMV-seronegative. This chain joins TRBV6-6 and TRBJ2-5, with 7 positions matching TRBD2. Sequenced: PBMCs. The CDR3: CASSQLATQETQYF. The CDR3 DNA reads TGTGCCAGCAGCCAACTAGCGACCCAAGAGACCCAGTACTTC.